The 2 T cell receptor beta chains below all came from one sample that was sequenced in a study of blood T cell repertoires in COVID-19. Here immunoSEQ multiplex PCR was the method, and the copy in TCRdb shows in-frame clones only, minus some. The sample carries about 46,000 clones, 70% to 90% recorded once. The sequenced sample was peripheral blood. The receptors here all came from a man between 45 and 60 years old with active COVID-19.

Turning to this clone: At the DNA level, this CDR3 is encoded by other sequences in the same sample as well. The chain recombines TRBV19 with TRBJ1-3; perhaps TRBD1 as D (6 bases). The CDR3 has 15 amino acids. Trimming pared 8 bases from V and 4 bases from J, leaving 18 bases between. Germline V gives CDR1 LNHDA, CDR2 SQIVND (reference sequence). CDR3 DNA sequence: TGTGCCAGTTCTACCCCGACAGGTTCAGGAAACACCATATATTTT. Translation: CASSTPTGSGNTIYF.

The chain employs TRBV11-2 and TRBJ1-5; weak D call: TRBD1 (6 bases). Germline CDR1 SGHAT, CDR2 FQNNGV. V lost 1 base, J lost 4 bases, and 14 bases lay in between. The CDR3 runs to 16 residues. CDR3 loop: CASSLGMGAGNQPQHF. CDR3 coding DNA: TGTGCCAGCAGCTTAGGAATGGGGGCAGGAAATCAGCCCCAGCATTTT.